The clone carrying this T cell receptor (beta chain) occurred a few times. Sequencing targeted expressed TCRB transcripts, as all isolated RNA had been reverse transcribed. Libraries were prepared by immunoSEQ multiplex PCR; TCRdb keeps only in-frame clonotypes and omits some of them. This table has around 350,000 clones, roughly 12% appearing once. The data originate from a study of beta chain features in type 1 diabetes. The CDR3 is 14 amino acids. With V trimmed by 4 bases and J by 6 bases, 5 bases remained unmatched. The germline V gene has CDR1 SEHNR and CDR2 FQNEAQ (reference sequence). The sequence was collected from a man younger than 30 in good health. V and J are TRBV7-9 and TRBJ2-2; TRBD1 matches 7 bases. The sequenced sample consisted of naive CD4+ T cells from blood. This CDR3 reads CASSWKGTAGELFF. Here the CDR3 DNA reads TGTGCCAGCAGCTGGAAAGGGACAGCCGGGGAGCTGTTTTTT.